The rows below give T cell receptor beta chains drawn from one sample of a study of blood T cell repertoires in COVID-19. TCRdb keeps only in-frame clones here, not all; method: immunoSEQ multiplex PCR. The sample shows roughly 340,000 clones, about 90% of them seen only once. The specimen was peripheral blood. The source of these receptors is a woman between 18 and 29 years old who had recovered from COVID-19. Both conserved end residues are part of each CDR3. Each record gives: clone size, J gene, V gene, D gene, CDR3 protein, CDR3 DNA. The D gene is left open where the match is weak. Size tells how often a clone was seen (once, few, many) or the class of an expanded clone, and some rows leave it out.

clone_size: few; j_call: TRBJ2-2; v_call: TRBV5-4; d_call: TRBD1; cdr3_aa: CASSSRQGSNAGELFF; cdr3_nt: TGTGCCAGCAGTTCGAGACAGGGGAGTAACGCCGGGGAGCTGTTTTTT
clone_size: many; j_call: TRBJ2-3; v_call: TRBV4-3; d_call: TRBD2; cdr3_aa: CASSQISGRGDTQYF; cdr3_nt: TGCGCCAGCAGCCAAATTAGCGGGAGAGGAGATACGCAGTATTTT
clone_size: once; j_call: TRBJ2-1; v_call: TRBV7-2; d_call: TRBD2; cdr3_aa: CASSLLAGDTNEQFF; cdr3_nt: TGTGCCAGCAGCTTACTAGCGGGAGATACGAATGAGCAGTTCTTC
clone_size: -; j_call: TRBJ2-3; v_call: TRBV5-4; d_call: TRBD2; cdr3_aa: CASSRTSGDVDTQYF; cdr3_nt: TGTGCCAGCAGTCGGACTAGCGGAGATGTGGATACGCAGTATTTT
clone_size: -; j_call: TRBJ1-1; v_call: TRBV6-4; d_call: -; cdr3_aa: CASSLEGGHTEAFF; cdr3_nt: TGTGCCAGCAGTTTAGAAGGGGGACACACTGAAGCTTTCTTT
clone_size: -; j_call: TRBJ2-3; v_call: TRBV5-1; d_call: TRBD2; cdr3_aa: CASSSASGATDTQYF; cdr3_nt: TGCGCCAGCAGCTCAGCTAGCGGGGCCACAGATACGCAGTATTTT
clone_size: once; j_call: TRBJ1-2; v_call: TRBV27; d_call: -; cdr3_aa: CASSSRTETNYGYTF; cdr3_nt: TGTGCCAGCAGTTCCCGGACAGAAACGAACTATGGCTACACCTTC
clone_size: -; j_call: TRBJ2-1; v_call: TRBV3-1/TRBV3-2; d_call: TRBD2; cdr3_aa: CASSQGTSGSIYNEQFF; cdr3_nt: TGTGCCAGCAGCCAAGGGACTAGCGGGAGTATCTACAATGAGCAGTTCTTC
clone_size: -; j_call: TRBJ2-3; v_call: TRBV24-1; d_call: TRBD1; cdr3_aa: CATSDPGQGTDTQYF; cdr3_nt: TGTGCCACCAGTGATCCGGGACAGGGGACAGATACGCAGTATTTT
clone_size: once; j_call: TRBJ1-4; v_call: TRBV24-1; d_call: -; cdr3_aa: CATSDGVGGKLFF; cdr3_nt: TGTGCCACCAGTGACGGGGTCGGAGGGAAACTGTTTTTT
clone_size: -; j_call: TRBJ1-4; v_call: TRBV5-1; d_call: TRBD1; cdr3_aa: CASSKGQDEKLFF; cdr3_nt: TGCGCCAGCAGCAAAGGACAGGATGAAAAACTGTTTTTT
clone_size: -; j_call: TRBJ2-1; v_call: TRBV7-9; d_call: TRBD2; cdr3_aa: CASSPPGLADNEQFF; cdr3_nt: TGTGCCAGCAGCCCACCGGGACTAGCGGACAATGAGCAGTTCTTC
clone_size: -; j_call: TRBJ1-5; v_call: TRBV19; d_call: TRBD1; cdr3_aa: CASRPKLSWAGGFNQPQHF; cdr3_nt: TGTGCCAGTAGGCCAAAACTAAGTTGGGCAGGGGGCTTCAATCAGCCCCAGCATTTT
clone_size: -; j_call: TRBJ2-1; v_call: TRBV6-5; d_call: -; cdr3_aa: CASTIGTPSYNEQFF; cdr3_nt: TGTGCCAGCACTATAGGGACACCATCCTACAATGAGCAGTTCTTC
clone_size: -; j_call: TRBJ2-5; v_call: TRBV7-2; d_call: -; cdr3_aa: CASSLGSLIQETQYF; cdr3_nt: TGTGCCAGCAGCTTAGGGTCCCTAATCCAAGAGACCCAGTACTTC
clone_size: -; j_call: TRBJ2-1; v_call: TRBV9; d_call: -; cdr3_aa: CASGGTEQFF; cdr3_nt: TGTGCCAGCGGTGGCACTGAGCAGTTCTTC